This TCR beta chain was sequenced for a study of T cells after yellow fever vaccination. CDR1 is DFQATT and CDR2 is SNEGSKA in the germline V gene (reference sequence). Trimming took off 4 bases at V and 4 bases at J, with 11 bases between the two ends. CDR3 length: 13 residues. TCRdb re-analysed the 5' RACE reads in MiXCR, keeping a single row per CDR3 protein. The table lists some 500,000 distinct CDR3 sequences, roughly 13% of them singletons. This specimen consisted of PBMCs, obtained on the day of the yellow fever booster vaccination. The clonotype comes from a man under 40 who received the YFV17D yellow fever vaccine. This chain links TRBV20-1 with TRBJ2-1; no reliable D call. The chain's CDR3 is CSAIPTPYNEQFF. As DNA, the CDR3 is TGCAGTGCTATCCCGACTCCTTACAATGAGCAGTTCTTC.